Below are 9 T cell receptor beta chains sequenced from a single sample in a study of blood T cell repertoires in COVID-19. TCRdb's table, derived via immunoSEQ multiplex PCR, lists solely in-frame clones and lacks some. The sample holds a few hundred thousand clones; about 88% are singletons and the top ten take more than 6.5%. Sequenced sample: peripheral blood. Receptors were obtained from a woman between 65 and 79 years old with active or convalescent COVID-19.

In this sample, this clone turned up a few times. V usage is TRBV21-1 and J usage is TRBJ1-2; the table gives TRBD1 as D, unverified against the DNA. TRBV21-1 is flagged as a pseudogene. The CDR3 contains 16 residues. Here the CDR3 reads CASSLRDRDGSYGYTF. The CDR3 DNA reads TGTGCCAGCAGCCTCCGGGACAGGGATGGTAGCTATGGCTACACCTTC.

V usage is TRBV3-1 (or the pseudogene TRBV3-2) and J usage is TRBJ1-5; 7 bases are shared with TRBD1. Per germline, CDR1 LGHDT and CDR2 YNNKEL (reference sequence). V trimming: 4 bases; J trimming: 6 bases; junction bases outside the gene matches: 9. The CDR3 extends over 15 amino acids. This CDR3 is CASSRAGGSGQPQHF. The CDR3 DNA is TGTGCCAGCAGCCGAGCAGGGGGGTCCGGTCAGCCCCAGCATTTT.

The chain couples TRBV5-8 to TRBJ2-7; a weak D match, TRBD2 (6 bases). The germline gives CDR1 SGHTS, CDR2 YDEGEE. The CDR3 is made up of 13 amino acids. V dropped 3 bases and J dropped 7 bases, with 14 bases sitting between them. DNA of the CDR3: TGTGCCAGCAGCTCATCTATGGAGGGGGAGCAGTACTTC. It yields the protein CASSSSMEGEQYF.

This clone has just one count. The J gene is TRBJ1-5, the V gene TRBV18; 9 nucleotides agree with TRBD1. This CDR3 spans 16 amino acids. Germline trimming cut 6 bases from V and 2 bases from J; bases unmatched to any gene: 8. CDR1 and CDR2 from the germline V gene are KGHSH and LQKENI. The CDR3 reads CASSRGGDRGNQPQHF. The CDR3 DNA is TGTGCCAGCTCCCGGGGAGGGGACAGGGGCAATCAGCCCCAGCATTTT.

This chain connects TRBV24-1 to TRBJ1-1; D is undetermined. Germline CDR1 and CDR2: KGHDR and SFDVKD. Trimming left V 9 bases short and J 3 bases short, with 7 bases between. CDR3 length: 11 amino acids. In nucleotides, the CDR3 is TGTGCCACCCAGAGGGACACTGAAGCTTTCTTT. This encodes CATQRDTEAFF.

CDR3 sequence: CSAGSTEAFF. The CDR3 DNA is TGCAGCGCAGGGAGCACTGAAGCTTTCTTT. V and J are TRBV29-1 and TRBJ1-1, with D perhaps matching TRBD1 (5 bases). V lost 7 bases to trimming and J lost 4 bases, with 7 bases between them. Germline CDR1 and CDR2: SQVTM and ANQGSEA. The CDR3 sequence is 10 residues long.

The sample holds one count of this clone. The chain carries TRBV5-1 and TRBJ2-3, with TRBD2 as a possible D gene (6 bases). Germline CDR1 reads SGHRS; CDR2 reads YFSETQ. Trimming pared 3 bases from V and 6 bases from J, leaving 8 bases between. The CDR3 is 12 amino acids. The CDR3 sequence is CASSWGEDTQYF. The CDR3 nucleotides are TGCGCCAGCAGCTGGGGGGAGGATACGCAGTATTTT.

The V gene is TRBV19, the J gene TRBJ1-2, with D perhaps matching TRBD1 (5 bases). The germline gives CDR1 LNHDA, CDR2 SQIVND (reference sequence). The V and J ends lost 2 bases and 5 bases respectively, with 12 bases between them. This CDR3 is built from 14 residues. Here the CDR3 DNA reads TGTGCCAGTAGTATACCAGGGTTGGAGTATGGCTACACCTTC. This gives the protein CASSIPGLEYGYTF.

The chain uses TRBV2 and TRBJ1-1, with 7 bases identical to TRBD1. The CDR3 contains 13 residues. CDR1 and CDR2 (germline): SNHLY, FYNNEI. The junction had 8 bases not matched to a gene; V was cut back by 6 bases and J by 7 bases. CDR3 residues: CASRVTGVSEAFF. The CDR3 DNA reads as TGTGCCAGCAGGGTAACAGGGGTCAGTGAAGCTTTCTTT.